The present entry profiles one T cell receptor beta chain with its context. The germline CDR1 and CDR2 sequences are GTSNPN and SVGIG (reference sequence). Trimming removed 1 base at V and 6 bases at J, with 13 bases between. This CDR3 region has 13 residues. This sample is drawn from a study of blood T cell repertoires in COVID-19. Study information: Acute-phase and convalescent COVID-19 samples originated in the United States, Italy and Spain. In each case, the material was cDNA or gDNA derived from T cells, B-cell-depleted T cells, or PBMCs.

In the study's own analysis: Reference gene primers were amplified, and this amplification served to estimate nucleated cell counts. Produced via immunoSEQ multiplex PCR; TCRdb's table is partial and in-frame only. Clonal size and the V and J genes are those of that table, whereas D and trimming came from the DNA. Here the sample spans about 280,000 clones, 65% to 90% being singletons. V is TRBV30 and J is TRBJ2-7; a weak D match, TRBD1 (6 bases). Sequencing was done on a sample of peripheral blood. The TCR was taken from a man aged 45-65 years with active or convalescent COVID-19. CDR3 sequence reads: CAWSGWGRGEQYF. The CDR3 DNA reads as TGTGCCTGGAGTGGCTGGGGGCGAGGCGAGCAGTACTTC.